This is a list of T cell receptor beta chains from one sample in a study of regulatory T cells in long-lasting Graves disease. TCRdb used MiXCR to reprocess the multiplex PCR reads, holding one entry per CDR3 protein. Among about 660,000 distinct CDR3 sequences listed, 25% to 35% were seen once. This specimen consisted of peripheral blood mononuclear cells (PBMCs), obtained when the disease was refractory, from a patient treated with antithyroid drugs. Source of these receptors: a female donor with Graves disease. Each CDR3 is given with its conserved first and last residue. D genes are given only for firm matches. Not every row has a clone size; where given, it reads once, few, many or a size class.

CDR3 length	J gene	D gene	V gene	clone size	CDR3 protein	CDR3 DNA
13	TRBJ1-5	-	TRBV20-1	few	CSAKGVVNQPQHF	TGCAGTGCTAAGGGGGTAGTCAATCAGCCCCAGCATTTT
15	TRBJ1-3	-	TRBV19	few	CASSTSAGFGNTIYF	TGTGCCAGTAGTACTTCTGCAGGGTTTGGAAACACCATATATTTT
12	TRBJ2-4	-	TRBV6-1	few	CASSRGGGDQYF	TGTGCCAGCAGCAGGGGGGGAGGTGATCAGTACTTC
13	TRBJ1-2	-	TRBV2	many	CASSEGGSYGYTF	TGTGCCAGCAGTGAAGGGGGTTCTTATGGCTACACCTTC
13	TRBJ2-5	-	TRBV7-3	-	CASSKDSQETQYF	TGTGCCAGCAGCAAAGACAGCCAAGAGACCCAGTACTTC
14	TRBJ1-6	-	TRBV20-1	-	CSARDTTLVSPLHF	TGCAGTGCTAGAGATACGACCCTCGTCTCACCCCTCCACTTT
15	TRBJ2-7	TRBD1	TRBV6-1	many	CASSDPTGTEYEQYF	TGTGCCAGCAGTGACCCGACCGGGACAGAGTACGAGCAGTACTTC
15	TRBJ1-1	-	TRBV11-3	once	CASSSGAGAGTEAFF	TGTGCCAGCAGCTCCGGTGCGGGGGCGGGCACTGAAGCTTTCTTT
14	TRBJ2-7	TRBD1	TRBV20-1	few	CSASVSGGSYEQYF	TGCAGTGCTAGTGTGTCAGGGGGCTCGTACGAGCAGTACTTC
14	TRBJ1-4	TRBD1	TRBV6-1	once	CASQPETGSEKLFF	TGTGCCAGCCAACCCGAGACAGGGAGTGAAAAACTGTTTTTT
22	TRBJ1-1	TRBD1	TRBV6-2/TRBV6-3	-	CASSMGQMKPGSLRGKNTEAFF	TGTGCCAGCAGTATGGGACAGATGAAACCAGGGTCACTCCGGGGCAAGAACACTGAAGCTTTCTTT
12	TRBJ2-7	TRBD2	TRBV20-1	-	CSGVGGRYEQYF	TGCAGCGGGGTAGGCGGGAGGTACGAGCAGTACTTC
16	TRBJ1-3	-	TRBV15	-	CATSREVPTRLGTIYF	TGTGCCACCAGCAGAGAAGTACCGACACGTCTCGGCACCATATATTTT
15	TRBJ1-4	-	TRBV20-1	-	CSARDSRRRNEKLFF	TGCAGTGCTAGAGATAGTCGGAGACGGAATGAAAAACTGTTTTTT
15	TRBJ2-7	-	TRBV28	-	CASSGGGPHSHEQYF	TGTGCCAGCAGTGGAGGCGGACCTCACTCCCACGAGCAGTACTTC
14	TRBJ2-4	TRBD2	TRBV28	few	CASSFGGRENIQYF	TGTGCCAGCAGTTTTGGCGGGAGGGAAAACATTCAGTACTTC
16	TRBJ2-4	TRBD2	TRBV3-1	-	CASSPRLAVTGNIQYF	TGTGCCAGCAGCCCCCGACTAGCGGTTACCGGAAACATTCAGTACTTC
15	TRBJ1-1	-	TRBV14	-	CASSSRARDNTEAFF	TGTGCCAGCAGCTCAAGGGCCCGAGATAACACTGAAGCTTTCTTT
14	TRBJ1-1	-	TRBV24-1	few	CATSDPPGQPEAFF	TGTGCCACCAGTGATCCTCCCGGACAACCTGAAGCTTTCTTT
11	TRBJ1-1	-	TRBV29-1	many	CSVEDLTEAFF	TGCAGCGTTGAAGATCTCACTGAAGCTTTCTTT
18	TRBJ2-7	-	TRBV2	many	CASRTTEILFSSSYEQYF	TGTGCCAGCAGAACAACTGAAATCCTCTTCTCCTCCTCCTACGAGCAGTACTTC
17	TRBJ2-2	TRBD2	TRBV4-1	-	CASSQTGLAGGTGELFF	TGCGCCAGCAGCCAAACAGGACTAGCGGGAGGTACCGGGGAGCTGTTTTTT
15	TRBJ2-7	-	TRBV27	few	CASSTTGFLSYEQYF	TGTGCCAGCAGTACCACAGGGTTCCTCTCCTACGAGCAGTACTTC
15	TRBJ2-5	-	TRBV7-3	-	CASSFGAGLQETQYF	TGTGCCAGCAGCTTCGGAGCGGGCCTCCAAGAGACCCAGTACTTC
14	TRBJ2-1	TRBD2	TRBV7-3	once	CASSFTSGAREQFF	TGTGCCAGCAGCTTTACTAGCGGGGCACGCGAGCAGTTCTTC
19	TRBJ1-5	-	TRBV27	-	CASSLPRTVLWGSNQPQHF	TGTGCCAGCAGTTTACCCCGGACAGTCCTATGGGGTAGCAATCAGCCCCAGCATTTT
16	TRBJ2-2	-	TRBV5-1	-	CASSLVGRTNTGELFF	TGCGCCAGCAGCTTGGTAGGCAGAACCAACACCGGGGAGCTGTTTTTT
13	TRBJ2-3	-	TRBV6-1	-	CASRRDSTDTQYF	TGTGCCAGCAGACGGGACTCCACAGATACGCAGTATTTT
11	TRBJ2-7	-	TRBV29-1	few	CSAGLAYEQYF	TGCAGCGCAGGACTGGCCTACGAGCAGTACTTC
12	TRBJ2-1	-	TRBV12-3/TRBV12-4	-	CASRPLFNEQFF	TGTGCCAGCAGACCACTTTTCAATGAGCAGTTCTTC
18	TRBJ1-4	-	TRBV20-1	few	CSASSPGAGDLTNEKLFF	TGCAGTGCTAGTTCTCCCGGGGCAGGGGATCTTACTAATGAAAAACTGTTTTTT
15	TRBJ1-5	TRBD1	TRBV28	few	CASSRLRQGNQPQHF	TGTGCCAGCAGTCGCTTAAGACAGGGAAATCAGCCCCAGCATTTT
16	TRBJ1-2	TRBD1	TRBV12-3/TRBV12-4	-	CASTEDRELRGYGYTF	TGTGCCAGCACCGAGGACAGGGAACTGCGGGGCTATGGCTACACCTTC
14	TRBJ2-1	TRBD2	TRBV5-5	-	CASSGSGSYNEQFF	TGTGCCAGCAGCGGTAGCGGGAGCTACAATGAGCAGTTCTTC
15	TRBJ1-3	-	TRBV16	-	CASSQQGSSGNAIYF	TGTGCCAGCAGCCAACAGGGGAGCTCTGGAAACGCCATATATTTT
15	TRBJ1-5	-	TRBV2	many	CASRDAGAWNQPQHF	TGTGCCAGCAGGGATGCAGGGGCCTGGAATCAGCCCCAGCATTTT
17	TRBJ1-5	TRBD1	TRBV19	-	CASRTRDRINSNQPQHF	TGTGCCAGTAGAACCCGGGACAGGATTAATAGCAATCAGCCCCAGCATTTT
12	TRBJ1-2	-	TRBV12-3/TRBV12-4	many	CASSLLSTPYTF	TGTGCCAGCAGTTTATTATCGACTCCCTACACCTTC
13	TRBJ1-1	-	TRBV7-3	few	CASNNPGNTEAFF	TGTGCCAGCAACAACCCCGGGAACACTGAAGCTTTCTTT
16	TRBJ1-1	TRBD1	TRBV3-1	once	CASSRMGTGGSTEAFF	TGTGCCAGCAGCCGCATGGGGACAGGGGGCAGCACTGAAGCTTTCTTT
15	TRBJ1-2	TRBD1	TRBV3-1	-	CASTRGTGVIYGYTF	TGTGCCAGCACCCGAGGGACAGGGGTCATCTATGGCTACACCTTC
15	TRBJ2-7	TRBD2	TRBV11-2	few	CASSLTSGATGEQYF	TGTGCCAGCAGCTTGACTAGCGGGGCGACGGGCGAGCAGTACTTC
16	TRBJ2-3	TRBD2	TRBV5-1	-	CASSLLGLAGTDTQYF	TGCGCCAGCAGCTTGTTGGGACTAGCGGGAACAGATACGCAGTATTTT
15	TRBJ1-1	-	TRBV12-3/TRBV12-4	-	CASSVSGGTGTEAFF	TGTGCCAGCAGTGTCTCCGGGGGGACGGGCACTGAAGCTTTCTTT
13	TRBJ1-2	TRBD1	TRBV30	-	CAWSARDRDGYTF	TGTGCCTGGAGTGCACGGGACAGGGATGGCTACACCTTC
15	TRBJ1-4	-	TRBV28	many	CASLPQGTHNEKLFF	TGTGCCAGCTTACCTCAGGGTACCCACAATGAAAAACTGTTTTTT
16	TRBJ1-5	-	TRBV27	-	CASSLFGPNSGQPQHF	TGTGCCAGCAGTTTGTTCGGCCCAAACTCCGGACAGCCCCAGCATTTT
17	TRBJ1-2	TRBD1	TRBV28	many	CASSTPGRDRGNYGYTF	TGTGCCAGCAGTACCCCCGGGCGGGACAGGGGTAACTATGGCTACACCTTC
14	TRBJ1-2	TRBD1	TRBV28	many	CASSFPGQGRGYTF	TGTGCCAGCAGTTTTCCCGGACAGGGGAGGGGCTACACCTTC